This TCR beta chain was observed in a study of OX40 agonist ivuxolimab in advanced cancers. Looking at the study overall: Ivuxolimab was an agonistic, fully human IgG2 monoclonal antibody directed against OX40 (CD134), a costimulatory receptor. Intravenous ivuxolimab was administered to patients every 2 weeks at six dose levels: 0.01, 0.1, 0.3, 1.5, 3 and 10 mg/kg. Of the 50 or so patients in dose escalation, around 19 had hepatocellular carcinoma, some 15 had melanoma, 9 had renal cell carcinoma and 9 had head and neck cancer. In the dose-escalation cohort, 82.7% of patients were male, and the mean age was around 60 years, with a range of roughly 20 to 79. Patients were allowed to have had prior anti-PD-1, anti-PD-L1 or anti-CTLA-4 therapy, and around 37% of the dose-escalation patients had previously received checkpoint inhibitors. Three dose-escalation patients achieved partial responses, one with hepatocellular carcinoma and two with cutaneous melanoma. Peripheral TCRbeta sequencing was intended to test whether TCR sequence diversity was altered and clonal T-cell expansion was caused by ivuxolimab. The paper reports the monotherapy dose-escalation portion (N ≈ 52 patients) of the phase I ivuxolimab trial. Beyond this particular receptor, the publication reports: The antigen specificity of the clonally expanded peripheral T cells was not determined. In the 0.1-3.0 mg/kg groups, partial responders were among the patients with the lowest normalized peripheral clonal expansion, particularly in CD8+ T cells. After ivuxolimab, expanded clones were on average more numerous among CD8+ T cells than among CD4+ T cells. Low levels of normalized T-cell clonal expansion were also seen in some patients who did not respond. At doses of 0.1 to 3.0 mg/kg, clonal expansion of both CD4+ and CD8+ T cells in blood was seen between baseline and week 6.

Comments on this clone: The antigen it recognizes is unknown. Per-nucleotide qualities are absent, and no much larger clonotype sits a single base away.

The junction carries 14 bases between V and J, which are trimmed by 7 bases and 2 bases respectively. The CDR1 and CDR2 encoded by the germline V gene (reference sequence) are SEHNR and FQNEAQ. The CDR3 covers 14 residues, taking in both the cysteine and the phenylalanine. The sequence is cut down to CDR3 DNA, 42 bases in frame from base 1. Genomic DNA was extracted from sorted cells for sequencing of the TCRbeta CDR3 region. The immunoSEQ Assay was used for sequencing of TCRbeta CDR3 regions. The table comes from immuneACCESS by way of TCRdb, which keeps in-frame sequences with V and J called. Part of the clones is missing from these tables; in studies checked, under half for an unresolved V gene and the rest for unknown reasons. For this sample there are roughly 86,000 clones; 80% to 95% appear just once. Around 1.1% of the sample goes to the ten largest clones. The trial excluded patients who had a history of autoimmune disease or were on systemic immunosuppression. Peripheral blood for TCR sequencing was collected from all dose cohorts at baseline, on cycle 4 day 1, and on cycle 7 day 1. Samples came from an open-label, multicenter, first-in-human phase I dose-escalation trial of ivuxolimab. Adults with locally advanced or metastatic head and neck squamous cell, hepatocellular, melanoma or renal cell carcinoma were enrolled in the trial. Before TCR sequencing, CD4+ T cells and CD8+ T cells were sorted from peripheral blood as separate populations.

Sequenced here: CD4+ or CD8+ T cells sorted from blood, sampled in a trial of the OX40 agonist ivuxolimab. This receptor was identified in an adult with an advanced solid tumor such as melanoma, head and neck, liver or kidney cancer. The sequence links TRBV7-9 to TRBJ2-5, with the D gene too uncertain to name. The DNA is as follows: TGTGCCAGCAACCTAGGACCGGGTCAAGAGACCCAGTACTTC. This encodes CASNLGPGQETQYF.